This passage covers 16 T cell receptor beta chains from one sample sequenced in a study of blood T cell repertoires in COVID-19. Clones were read by immunoSEQ multiplex PCR, and TCRdb kept only the in-frame ones, dropping some. The sample lists 45,000 to 55,000 clones, roughly 91% occurring once. Sequencing was done on a sample of peripheral blood. These receptors all come from a human donor in a cohort sampled during active COVID-19.

J is TRBJ2-7 and V is TRBV5-8; 15 bases fit TRBD2. Germline CDR1 reads SGHTS; CDR2 reads YDEGEE. Trimming at V came to 1 base and at J to 6 bases, leaving 8 bases not matched to a gene. This CDR3 has 17 residues. The CDR3 bases are TGTGCCAGCAGCTTGATGGGGACTAGCGGGAGGTTTGTCGAGCAGTACTTC. Residues: CASSLMGTSGRFVEQYF.

V usage is TRBV5-5 and J usage is TRBJ1-1; 9 positions agree with TRBD1. The V and J ends lost 1 base and 10 bases, in that order; junction bases with no gene match: 8. The length of the CDR3 is 14 residues. CDR1 SGHKS and CDR2 YYEKEE come from the germline V gene (reference sequence). CDR3 sequence (DNA): TGTGCCAGCAGCTTGAGACAGGGGGGAAGTGGAGCTTTCTTT. The encoded protein is CASSLRQGGSGAFF.

The chain has TRBV30 and TRBJ1-6; 7 bases line up with TRBD1. The CDR3 covers 11 residues. V lost 0 bases and J lost 16; bases outside the gene matches: 3. Per germline, CDR1 GTSNPN and CDR2 SVGIG (reference sequence). The CDR3 spells CAWSVDRVLHF. As DNA, the CDR3 is TGTGCCTGGAGTGTCGACAGGGTGCTCCACTTT.

This sequence joins TRBV5-1 and TRBJ2-1; 7 bases are shared with TRBD2. The CDR3 is made up of 14 amino acids. V lost 7 bases and J lost 7; bases outside the gene matches: 11. CDR1 SGHRS and CDR2 YFSETQ come from the germline V gene. DNA for the CDR3: TGCGCCAGCCTCAACGCGGGGCGGGGGAATGAGCAGTTCTTC. This encodes CASLNAGRGNEQFF.

V and J are TRBV7-9 and TRBJ1-1; possible D gene TRBD1, 5 bases. The CDR3 sequence is 16 residues long. The ends were cut back, 4 bases at V and 4 bases at J, with 19 bases in the middle. Germline CDR1 SEHNR, CDR2 FQNEAQ (reference sequence). CDR3 nucleotide sequence: TGTGCCAGCAGCTCCCCCCCAGGCGGGGGGAGCACTGAAGCTTTCTTT. It translates to CASSSPPGGGSTEAFF.

The V call is TRBV7-6, the J call TRBJ2-2; D may be TRBD2 (5 bases). Germline values: CDR1 SGHVS, CDR2 FNYEAQ. This CDR3 has 17 residues. Trimming removed 5 bases at V and 5 bases at J, with 21 bases between. The CDR3 nucleotides read TGTGCCAGCAGCCGCCAATTGGGCGGAGGCTCTACCGGGGAGCTGTTTTTT. This codes for CASSRQLGGGSTGELFF.

The chain carries TRBV6-1 and TRBJ1-2; D perhaps matches TRBD1 (5 bases). The CDR3 is 12 amino acids. Between the trimmed V and J ends, which lost 2 bases and 7 bases, there was a span of 8 bases. Germline V gives CDR1 MNHNS, CDR2 SASEGT. The CDR3 DNA sequence: TGTGCCAGCAGTGAATCCAGGGCTGGCTACACCTTC. Amino acid sequence: CASSESRAGYTF.

The rearrangement uses TRBV27 and TRBJ2-1; 10 nucleotides align to TRBD2. There are 19 residues in the CDR3. In germline, CDR1 is MNHEY, CDR2 SMNVEV (reference sequence). V shed 4 bases and J 8 bases; nucleotides not matched to a gene: 20. CDR3 region: CASSSPQIRLAGLKDEQFF. CDR3 coding DNA: TGTGCCAGCAGTTCACCCCAAATCCGACTAGCGGGCCTCAAGGATGAGCAGTTCTTC.

This clone was counted a single time. The V and J genes are TRBV6-5 and TRBJ1-1; no clear D gene. The V end lost 0 bases, the J end lost 4 bases, and 9 bases lay between the germline ends. This CDR3 comprises 14 residues. Germline V gene data show CDR1 as MNHEY and CDR2 as SVGAGI. CDR3 sequence: CASSYSIRGTEAFF. CDR3 DNA: TGTGCCAGCAGTTACTCTATTAGAGGCACTGAAGCTTTCTTT.

The chain couples TRBV2 to TRBJ1-4; 9 nucleotides agree with TRBD1. J gave up 8 bases and V 6 bases, and 4 bases lay outside the gene matches. Looked up from germline, CDR1 is SNHLY and CDR2 is FYNNEI. The CDR3 has 13 amino acids. The DNA of the CDR3 is TGTGCCAGCAGAGGAACAGGGGGCGAAAAACTGTTTTTT. The encoded protein is CASRGTGGEKLFF.

The chain carries TRBV4-1 and TRBJ1-4, with D perhaps matching TRBD1 (5 bases). Per the germline V gene, CDR1 is MGHRA and CDR2 is YSYEKL. This CDR3 comprises 15 residues. Trimming took off 3 bases at V and 0 bases at J, with 8 bases between the two ends. CDR3 nucleotides: TGCGCCAGCAGCCAGGGGCAAACAACTAATGAAAAACTGTTTTTT. Protein: CASSQGQTTNEKLFF.

The rearrangement links TRBV11-2 to TRBJ2-7; the match to TRBD1 covers 9 bases. In germline, CDR1 is SGHAT, CDR2 FQNNGV. V dropped 5 bases and J dropped 0; count of bases not matched to a gene: 8. The CDR3 loop spans 16 amino acids. The CDR3 loop is CASSPTTGGDSYEQYF. The CDR3 coding sequence is TGTGCCAGCAGCCCTACGACAGGGGGAGACTCCTACGAGCAGTACTTC.

The rearrangement uses TRBV9 and TRBJ2-7; a possible D gene is TRBD1 (6 bases). Germline assignment: CDR1 SGDLS and CDR2 YYNGEE. The CDR3 extends over 14 amino acids. The germline V and J ends were trimmed by 3 bases and 5 bases, with 15 bases remaining between them. The CDR3: CASSALPQGNEQYF. CDR3 sequence (DNA): TGTGCCAGCAGCGCCTTACCACAGGGTAACGAGCAGTACTTC.

The chain is built from TRBV29-1 and TRBJ2-1, with TRBD2 as a possible D gene (6 bases). Germline V gene data show CDR1 as SQVTM and CDR2 as ANQGSEA. V lost 0 bases to trimming and J lost 2 bases, with 8 bases between them. This CDR3 contains 14 residues. CDR3: CSVEETGAYNEQFF. DNA of the CDR3: TGCAGCGTTGAAGAGACGGGAGCCTACAATGAGCAGTTCTTC.

The chain employs TRBV10-3 and TRBJ1-1; 9 bases line up with TRBD1. Germline V gene sequence: CDR1 ENHRY, CDR2 SYGVKD. This CDR3 comprises 13 residues. V gave up 5 bases and J gave up 8 bases; unmatched junction bases: 6. The CDR3 sequence is CAISLDRGAEAFF. The CDR3 region has the DNA TGTGCCATCAGTTTGGACAGGGGTGCCGAAGCTTTCTTT.

The rearrangement links TRBV19 to TRBJ2-2, with D tentatively TRBD2 (6 bases). The CDR3 has 15 amino acids. From germline, CDR1 is LNHDA and CDR2 SQIVND (reference sequence). Trimming removed 8 bases at V and 4 bases at J, with 17 bases between. The CDR3 here is CASVYRTGGTGELFF. The CDR3 DNA reads as TGTGCCAGTGTGTACCGGACCGGGGGCACCGGGGAGCTGTTTTTT.